The 9 T cell receptor beta chains below all came from one sample that was sequenced in a study of early T cells in non-severe SARS-CoV-2 infection. TCRdb fed the 5' RACE reads into MiXCR, producing one record per CDR3 protein. The sample includes more than 55,000 distinct CDR3 sequences, approximately 4.5% of them seen just once. The material sequenced was whole blood, taken at baseline. The source of these receptors is an adult who was a healthcare worker with PCR-confirmed SARS-CoV-2 infection or an uninfected control (not recorded which). The donor label of this sample is uncertain.

There are many counts of this clonotype. The V gene is TRBV12-3 or TRBV12-4, the J gene TRBJ2-1, with TRBD2 matching 9 bases. The V gene end was trimmed by 3 bases and the J gene end by 7 bases; junction bases not matched to a gene: 4. The CDR3 is 14 amino acids. Here the CDR3 reads CASSFAGGLNEQFF. The DNA of the CDR3 is TGTGCCAGCAGTTTTGCGGGGGGGCTTAATGAGCAGTTCTTC.

This clonotype was recorded at least ten times. This chain connects TRBV11-2 to TRBJ1-1, with D maybe TRBD1 (6 bases). The germline CDR1 and CDR2 sequences are SGHAT and FQNNGV. V lost 1 base to trimming and J lost 4 bases, with 13 bases between them. The length of the CDR3 is 15 residues. The CDR3 sequence is CASSLGAGASTEAFF. DNA for the CDR3: TGTGCCAGCAGCTTAGGGGCAGGGGCGAGCACTGAAGCTTTCTTT. Complete variable domain (other parts from reference TRBV11-2 and TRBJ1-1): EAGVAQSPRYKIIEKRQSVAFWCNPISGHATLYWYQQILGQGPKLLIQFQNNGVVDDSQLPKDRFSAERLKGVDSTLKIQPAKLEDSAVYLCASSLGAGASTEAFFGQGTRLTVV.

This clonotype has more than one count but fewer than ten. The chain links TRBV18 to TRBJ1-5, with D unclear. The V gene's germline CDR1 is KGHSH and CDR2 LQKENI. This CDR3 contains 12 residues. V was cut by 5 bases and J by 3 bases, with 5 bases left in between. The CDR3 DNA reads as TGTGCCAGCTCATCGGACAATCAGCCCCAGCATTTT. It yields the protein CASSSDNQPQHF.

The chain combines TRBV18 with TRBJ2-7; D may be TRBD2 (6 bases). CDR1 is KGHSH and CDR2 is LQKENI in the germline V gene. The CDR3 extends over 13 amino acids. The V end was cut by 6 bases, the J end by 9 bases, with 18 bases between. The CDR3 DNA sequence: TGTGCCAGCTCCTCCGGGACTGTAGACCTGCAGTACTTC. Protein: CASSSGTVDLQYF. Combining the CDR3 with reference TRBV18 and TRBJ2-7 gives the whole variable domain NAGVMQNPRHLVRRRGQEARLRCSPMKGHSHVYWYRQLPEEGLKFMVYLQKENIIDESGMPKERFSAEFPKEGPSILRIQQVVRGDSAAYFCASSSGTVDLQYFGPGTRLTVT.

This clonotype was observed at least ten times. The V and J genes are TRBV6-5 and TRBJ2-3; D is perhaps TRBD1 (5 bases). The CDR3 has 15 residues. The V gene's germline CDR1 is MNHEY and CDR2 SVGAGI. With 2 bases removed from V and 5 bases from J, the gap between germline ends came to 14 bases. The CDR3 DNA sequence: TGTGCCAGCAGTTACGAGCCAGGGATGGTAGATACGCAGTATTTT. It is translated as CASSYEPGMVDTQYF.

This clonotype was seen a few times. A much larger clone differs from this one at a single base, so this may be a read error. J is TRBJ2-3 and V is TRBV11-2; D might be TRBD2 (5 bases). This CDR3 comprises 14 residues. Per the germline V gene, CDR1 is SGHAT and CDR2 is FQNNGV. The CDR3 region has the DNA TGTGCCAGCGGCTTAGTCGGGGAGACAGATACGCAGTATTTT. Translating it yields CASGLVGETDTQYF.

This clonotype was counted many times. V is TRBV12-3 or TRBV12-4 and J is TRBJ2-3; D gene ambiguous. V was cut by 1 base and J by 0 bases, with 5 bases left in between. CDR3 length: 14 residues. CDR3: CASSLGSSTDTQYF. CDR3 sequence (DNA): TGTGCCAGCAGTTTAGGGAGTAGCACAGATACGCAGTATTTT.

This clonotype was recorded many times. V usage is TRBV11-2 and J usage is TRBJ1-1, with D tentatively TRBD1 (5 bases). The CDR3 spans 16 residues. The V and J ends lost 4 bases and 4 bases respectively, with 19 bases between them. Germline CDR1 is SGHAT and CDR2 is FQNNGV. CDR3 nucleotides: TGTGCCAGCAGCTCCTCACCCCAGGGAAAGGGCACTGAAGCTTTCTTT. Protein sequence: CASSSSPQGKGTEAFF.

This clonotype was counted only a few times. It may be a read error: a sequence one base away is much more abundant. V gene TRBV7-3 combines with J gene TRBJ2-5, with D possibly called TRBD1 or TRBD2 (5 bases each). Germline V gene lookup returns CDR1 SGHTA and CDR2 FQGTGA. The CDR3 length is 13 residues. CDR3 coding DNA: TGTGTCAGCAGCTTTGGACTCCAGGGAGCCCAGTACTTC. This codes for CVSSFGLQGAQYF.